The sequence of this T cell receptor (beta chain) was determined in a study of T cell responses to AZD1222 COVID-19 vaccine. The CDR3 loop spans 11 amino acids. The germline gives CDR1 DFQATT, CDR2 SNEGSKA (reference sequence). Trimming took 1 base from V and 5 from J, leaving 5 bases between them. TCRdb keeps only in-frame clones here, not all; method: immunoSEQ multiplex PCR. The table has fewer than 95,000 clones, more than 80% seen once. The sequencing here drew on peripheral blood, taken on day 0 of AZD1222 vaccination. V gene TRBV20-1 combines with J gene TRBJ2-5; D gene ambiguous. The clonotype was recovered from an adult in good health. CDR3 in DNA: TGCAGTGCTAGAGTCGCGGAGACCCAGTACTTC. Its protein is CSARVAETQYF.